The following is a T cell receptor (beta chain) sequence with its context. Its antigen is as yet unknown. This sample was taken from a study of CXCR3-negative and CXCR3-positive naive CD8 T cells. Study-wide findings and caveats: Cryopreserved PBMCs had partly decreased CXCR3 expression; fresh PBMCs were used in most assays. In naive cells, CXCR3-negative and CXCR3-positive subsets had similar TRBV-TRBJ usage; memory cells differed. The TRB CDR3s that CXCR3-positive naive cells carried were more hydrophobic than those of CXCR3-negative naive cells.

This CDR3 has 19 amino acids. UMI-labeled 5' RACE TRB cDNA libraries were prepared from the cells. TCRdb reworked the 5' RACE reads into one entry per CDR3 protein, no DNA. In total, the table holds 120,000 to 150,000 distinct CDR3 sequences. Triplicate approximately 300,000-cell sorts were made of each CD8+ T cell subset. Sequenced: naive CXCR3+ CD8+ T cells from blood. Specified subset: CD45RO-CCR7+CD27+CD95- naive CD8+ T cells expressing CXCR3 (TNR3+). The chain employs TRBV21-1 and TRBJ1-2; as DNA is missing, the TRBD1 call by TCRdb cannot be tested. TRBV21-1 is shown as a pseudogene. The source of this sequence is a human donor in good health. Some clones in this sample may be carry-over from other donors' samples. The CDR3 is CASSKVGDSLILPSYGYTF.